The sample holds a few counts of the clone carrying this T cell receptor (beta chain). Its antigen is currently unknown. Amplified TCR beta CDR3 regions derived from RNA transcripts. TCR CDR3 regions were first amplified by RT-PCR with HTBI primers. TCRdb re-derived calls from the multiplex PCR reads in MiXCR, one entry per CDR3 protein. The data hold 470,000 or so distinct CDR3 sequences, with about a fifth observed a single time. This sample holds PBMCs from 8.5 to 10 ml fresh peripheral blood. With 4 bases removed from V and 1 base from J, the gap between germline ends came to 11 bases. The CDR3 contains 14 residues. CDR1 MNHNS and CDR2 SASEGT come from the germline V gene. The sample is drawn from a study of T cells in Graves' hyperthyroidism and ophthalmopathy. Study-wide results and limits: Most thyroid clonotypes with frequency above 0.001 were detected in blood.

The source of this sequence is a man between 18 and 35 years old with Graves' hyperthyroidism. J is TRBJ2-7 and V is TRBV6-1, with a weak D call TRBD2 (5 bases). Sequenced: blood. CDR3 bases: TGTGCCAGCAGTGCAGGACTTTTTTCCTACGAGCAGTACTTC. This encodes CASSAGLFSYEQYF.